This T cell receptor beta chain was documented in a study of control samples from healthy donors and cancer patients. TCRdb's copy holds only in-frame clones and misses some; the assay was immunoSEQ multiplex PCR. This table holds some 94,000 clones, about 89% found once. Germline CDR1 MGHRA, CDR2 YSYEKL. With V trimmed by 5 bases and J by 4 bases, 8 bases remained unmatched. The CDR3 runs to 15 residues. Sequenced input: PBMCs. The receptor comes from a woman aged 50 to 60 with colorectal cancer. V is TRBV4-1 and J is TRBJ2-1; the match to TRBD2 covers 7 bases. Here the CDR3 reads CASSTPSGDYNEQFF. DNA for the CDR3: TGCGCCAGCAGCACGCCCAGCGGGGATTACAATGAGCAGTTCTTC.